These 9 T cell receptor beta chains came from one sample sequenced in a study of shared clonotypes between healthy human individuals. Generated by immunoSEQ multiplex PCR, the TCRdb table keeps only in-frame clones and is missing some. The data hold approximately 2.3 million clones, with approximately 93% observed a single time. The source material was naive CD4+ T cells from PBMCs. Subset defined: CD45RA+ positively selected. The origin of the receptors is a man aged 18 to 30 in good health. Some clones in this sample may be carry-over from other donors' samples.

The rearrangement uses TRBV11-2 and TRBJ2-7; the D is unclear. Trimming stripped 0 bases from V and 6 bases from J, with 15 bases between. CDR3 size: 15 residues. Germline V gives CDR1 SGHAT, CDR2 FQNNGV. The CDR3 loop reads CASSLDAVPGREQYF. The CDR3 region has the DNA TGTGCCAGCAGCTTAGATGCCGTACCGGGTCGCGAGCAGTACTTC. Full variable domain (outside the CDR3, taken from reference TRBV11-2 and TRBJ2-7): EAGVAQSPRYKIIEKRQSVAFWCNPISGHATLYWYQQILGQGPKLLIQFQNNGVVDDSQLPKDRFSAERLKGVDSTLKIQPAKLEDSAVYLCASSLDAVPGREQYFGPGTRLTVT.

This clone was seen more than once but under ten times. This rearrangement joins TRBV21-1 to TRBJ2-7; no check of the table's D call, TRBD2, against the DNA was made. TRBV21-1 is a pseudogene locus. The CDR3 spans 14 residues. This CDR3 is CASSLPWGGNEQYF. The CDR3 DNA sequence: TGTGCCAGCAGCCTCCCATGGGGGGGTAACGAGCAGTACTTC.

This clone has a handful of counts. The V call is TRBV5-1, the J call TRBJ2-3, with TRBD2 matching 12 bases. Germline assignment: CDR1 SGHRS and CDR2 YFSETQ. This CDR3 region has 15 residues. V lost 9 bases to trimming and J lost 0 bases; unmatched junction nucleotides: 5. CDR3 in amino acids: CATRTSGISTDTQYF. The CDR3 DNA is TGCGCCACCAGGACTAGCGGGATTAGCACAGATACGCAGTATTTT.

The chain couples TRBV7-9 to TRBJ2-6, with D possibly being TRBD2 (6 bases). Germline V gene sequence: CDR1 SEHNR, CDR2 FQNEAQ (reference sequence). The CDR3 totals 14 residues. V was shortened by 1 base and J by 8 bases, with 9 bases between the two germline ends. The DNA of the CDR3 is TGTGCCAGCAGCTTAGAGCGGGTCCCCAACGTCCTGACTTTC. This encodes CASSLERVPNVLTF.

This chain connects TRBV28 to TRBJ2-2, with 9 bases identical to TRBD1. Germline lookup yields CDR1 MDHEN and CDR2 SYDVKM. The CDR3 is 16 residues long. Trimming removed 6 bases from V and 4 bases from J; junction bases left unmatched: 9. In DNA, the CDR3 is TGTGCCAGCAGAACCCCGGGACAGGGCTCCACCGGGGAGCTGTTTTTT. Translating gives CASRTPGQGSTGELFF.

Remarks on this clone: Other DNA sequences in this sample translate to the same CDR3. The chain's CDR3 is CASSLDPGPGNTIYF. The CDR3, as DNA: TGTGCCAGCAGCTTAGATCCCGGTCCTGGAAACACCATATATTTT. The chain employs TRBV11-3 and TRBJ1-3; no reliable D call. V gave up 0 bases and J gave up 2 bases, with 8 bases separating them. Germline CDR1 reads SGHNT; CDR2 reads YENEEA. The CDR3 is 15 residues long.

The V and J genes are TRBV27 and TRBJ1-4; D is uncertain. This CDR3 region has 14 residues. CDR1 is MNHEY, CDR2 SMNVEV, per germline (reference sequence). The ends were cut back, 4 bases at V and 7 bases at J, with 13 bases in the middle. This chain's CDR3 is CASSWLEWAEKLFF. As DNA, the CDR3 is TGTGCCAGCAGTTGGCTGGAGTGGGCTGAAAAACTGTTTTTT.

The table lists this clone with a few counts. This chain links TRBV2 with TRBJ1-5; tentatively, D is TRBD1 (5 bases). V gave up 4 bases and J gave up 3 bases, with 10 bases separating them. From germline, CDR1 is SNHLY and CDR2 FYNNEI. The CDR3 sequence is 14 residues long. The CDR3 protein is CASSAGLFNQPQHF. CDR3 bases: TGTGCCAGCAGTGCGGGGCTGTTCAATCAGCCCCAGCATTTT. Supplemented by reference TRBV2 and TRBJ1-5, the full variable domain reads EPEVTQTPSHQVTQMGQEVILRCVPISNHLYFYWYRQILGQKVEFLVSFYNNEISEKSEIFDDQFSVERPDGSNFTLKIRSTKLEDSAMYFCASSAGLFNQPQHFGDGTRLSIL.

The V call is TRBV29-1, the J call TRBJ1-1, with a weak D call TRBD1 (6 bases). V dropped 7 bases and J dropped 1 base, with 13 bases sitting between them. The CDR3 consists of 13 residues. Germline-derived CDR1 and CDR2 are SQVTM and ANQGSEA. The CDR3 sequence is CSAIQGTNTEAFF. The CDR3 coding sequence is TGCAGCGCCATACAGGGAACGAACACTGAAGCTTTCTTT. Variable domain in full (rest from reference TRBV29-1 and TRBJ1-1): SAVISQKPSRDICQRGTSLTIQCQVDSQVTMMFWYRQQPGQSLTLIATANQGSEATYESGFVIDKFPISRPNLTFSTLTVSNMSPEDSSIYLCSAIQGTNTEAFFGQGTRLTVV.